The following is a T cell receptor beta chain sequence with its context. As yet, its antigen is unknown. Deep level was the assay's run setting. Measured with immunoSEQ multiplex PCR; TCRdb has only the in-frame clones, and not every one. The repertoire includes 2 million to 2.5 million clones, almost 96% of them detected once, and 0.13% sits in the top ten. This CDR3 contains 14 residues. CDR1 and CDR2 from the germline V gene are SGHTA and FQGNSA. V dropped 5 bases and J dropped 4 bases, with 12 bases sitting between them. This sample was taken from a study of shared clonotypes between healthy human individuals. Notes on the study in general: Having only a few donors restricted how much genetic and exposure-history diversity was captured.

The TCR was taken from a man aged 18 to 29 in good health. This rearrangement joins TRBV7-2 to TRBJ1-5; D perhaps matches TRBD1 (5 bases). Sequenced: naive CD4+ T cells sorted from blood. Subset defined: CD45RA+ positively selected. CDR3 DNA sequence: TGTGCCAGCAGCCTGGGGCTGGATAATCAGCCCCAGCATTTT. It translates to CASSLGLDNQPQHF.